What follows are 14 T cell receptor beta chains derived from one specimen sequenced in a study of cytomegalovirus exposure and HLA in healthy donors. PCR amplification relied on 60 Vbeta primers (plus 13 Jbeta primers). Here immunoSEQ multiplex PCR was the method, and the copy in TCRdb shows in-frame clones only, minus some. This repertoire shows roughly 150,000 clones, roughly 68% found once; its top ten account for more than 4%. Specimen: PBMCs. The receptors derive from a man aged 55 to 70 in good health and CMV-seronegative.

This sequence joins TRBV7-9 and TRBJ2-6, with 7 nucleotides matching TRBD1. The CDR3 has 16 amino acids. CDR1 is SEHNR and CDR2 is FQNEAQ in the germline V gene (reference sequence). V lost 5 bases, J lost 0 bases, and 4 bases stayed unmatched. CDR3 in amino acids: CASSLQGSSGANVLTF. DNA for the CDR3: TGTGCCAGCAGCCTACAGGGGAGCTCTGGGGCCAACGTCCTGACTTTC. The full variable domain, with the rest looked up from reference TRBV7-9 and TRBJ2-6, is DTGVSQNPRHKITKRGQNVTFRCDPISEHNRLYWYRQTLGQGPEFLTYFQNEAQLEKSRLLSDRFSAERPKGSFSTLEIQRTEQGDSAMYLCASSLQGSSGANVLTFGAGSRLTVL.

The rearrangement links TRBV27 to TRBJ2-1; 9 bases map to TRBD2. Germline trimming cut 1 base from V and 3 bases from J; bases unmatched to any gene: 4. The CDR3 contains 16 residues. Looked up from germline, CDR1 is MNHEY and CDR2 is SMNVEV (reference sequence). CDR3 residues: CASSLFKTSGYNEQFF. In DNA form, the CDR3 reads TGTGCCAGCAGTTTATTTAAGACTAGCGGCTACAATGAGCAGTTCTTC.

CDR3 in amino acids: CASSLSASEPYEQYF. CDR3 in DNA: TGTGCCAGCAGCTTATCGGCTAGCGAACCCTACGAGCAGTACTTC. The rearrangement links TRBV7-8 to TRBJ2-7; TRBD2 is a possible D gene (6 bases). Trimming stripped 2 bases from V and 2 bases from J, with 13 bases between. This CDR3 contains 15 residues. The germline V gene encodes CDR1 SGHVS and CDR2 FQNEAQ.

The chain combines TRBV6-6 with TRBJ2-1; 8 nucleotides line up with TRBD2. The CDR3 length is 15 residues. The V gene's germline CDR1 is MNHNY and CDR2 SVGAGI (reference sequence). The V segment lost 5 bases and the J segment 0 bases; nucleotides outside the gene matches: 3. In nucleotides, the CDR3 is TGTGCCAGCAGTATAGCGGGGAGCTCCTACAATGAGCAGTTCTTC. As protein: CASSIAGSSYNEQFF.

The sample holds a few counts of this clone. This chain's CDR3 is CASSLGPQETQYF. DNA for the CDR3: TGTGCCAGCAGCTTAGGGCCCCAAGAGACCCAGTACTTC. The chain uses TRBV7-2 and TRBJ2-5; no firm D call. The V end was cut by 1 base, the J end by 1 base, with 4 bases between. Germline CDR1 SGHTA, CDR2 FQGNSA. The CDR3 is 13 residues long.

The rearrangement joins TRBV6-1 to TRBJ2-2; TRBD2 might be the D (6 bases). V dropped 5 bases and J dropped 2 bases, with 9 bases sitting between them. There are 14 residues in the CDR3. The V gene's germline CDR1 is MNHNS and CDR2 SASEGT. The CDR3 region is CASSSGRNTGELFF. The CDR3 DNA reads TGTGCCAGCAGTAGCGGGCGAAACACCGGGGAGCTGTTTTTT.

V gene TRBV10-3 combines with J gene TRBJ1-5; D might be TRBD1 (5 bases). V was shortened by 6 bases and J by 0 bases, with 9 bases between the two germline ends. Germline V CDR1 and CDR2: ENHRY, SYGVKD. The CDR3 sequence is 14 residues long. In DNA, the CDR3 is TGTGCCATCAGCCCGGACAATAGCAATCAGCCCCAGCATTTT. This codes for CAISPDNSNQPQHF.

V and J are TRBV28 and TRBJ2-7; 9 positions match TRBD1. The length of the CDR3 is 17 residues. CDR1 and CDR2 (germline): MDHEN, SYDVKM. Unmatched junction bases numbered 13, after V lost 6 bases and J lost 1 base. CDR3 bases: TGTGCCAGCAGCTCCGACTATCCGGGACAGGGATCCTACGAGCAGTACTTC. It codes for CASSSDYPGQGSYEQYF.

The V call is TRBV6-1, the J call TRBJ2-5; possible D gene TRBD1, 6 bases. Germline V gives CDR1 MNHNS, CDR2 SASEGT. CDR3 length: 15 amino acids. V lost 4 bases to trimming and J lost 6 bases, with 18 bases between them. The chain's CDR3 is CASSGRLGAQKTQYF. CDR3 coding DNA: TGTGCCAGCAGTGGTCGTTTGGGGGCTCAAAAGACCCAGTACTTC.

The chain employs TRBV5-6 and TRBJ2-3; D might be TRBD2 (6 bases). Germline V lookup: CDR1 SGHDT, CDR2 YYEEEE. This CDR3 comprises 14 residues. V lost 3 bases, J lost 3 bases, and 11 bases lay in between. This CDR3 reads CASSWGDGTDTQYF. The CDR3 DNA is TGTGCCAGCAGCTGGGGGGACGGAACAGATACGCAGTATTTT.

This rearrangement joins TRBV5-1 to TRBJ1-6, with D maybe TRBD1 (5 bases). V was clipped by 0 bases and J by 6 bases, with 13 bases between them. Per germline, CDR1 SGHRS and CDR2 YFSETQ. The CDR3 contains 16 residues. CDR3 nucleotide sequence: TGCGCCAGCAGCTTGGAAATCCAGGGCTCTAATTCACCCCTCCACTTT. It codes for CASSLEIQGSNSPLHF.

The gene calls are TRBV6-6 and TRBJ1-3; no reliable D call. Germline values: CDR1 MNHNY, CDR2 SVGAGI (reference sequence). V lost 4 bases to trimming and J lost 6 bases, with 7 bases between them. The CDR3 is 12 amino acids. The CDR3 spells CASSSEVNTIYF. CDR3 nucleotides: TGTGCCAGCAGTTCGGAGGTAAACACCATATATTTT.

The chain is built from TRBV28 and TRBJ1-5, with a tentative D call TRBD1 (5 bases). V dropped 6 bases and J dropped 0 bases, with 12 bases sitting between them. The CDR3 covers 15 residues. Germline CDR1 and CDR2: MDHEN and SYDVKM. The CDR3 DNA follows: TGTGCCAGCAGCCCCAGGGCCTATAGCAATCAGCCCCAGCATTTT. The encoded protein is CASSPRAYSNQPQHF.

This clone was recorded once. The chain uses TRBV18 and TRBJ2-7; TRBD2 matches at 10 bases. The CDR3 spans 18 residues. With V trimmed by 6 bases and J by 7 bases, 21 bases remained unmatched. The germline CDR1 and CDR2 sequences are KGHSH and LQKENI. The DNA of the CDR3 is TGTGCCAGCTCCTCCATACCCGGGACTAGCGTTAATCTACGAGAGCAGTACTTC. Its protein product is CASSSIPGTSVNLREQYF.